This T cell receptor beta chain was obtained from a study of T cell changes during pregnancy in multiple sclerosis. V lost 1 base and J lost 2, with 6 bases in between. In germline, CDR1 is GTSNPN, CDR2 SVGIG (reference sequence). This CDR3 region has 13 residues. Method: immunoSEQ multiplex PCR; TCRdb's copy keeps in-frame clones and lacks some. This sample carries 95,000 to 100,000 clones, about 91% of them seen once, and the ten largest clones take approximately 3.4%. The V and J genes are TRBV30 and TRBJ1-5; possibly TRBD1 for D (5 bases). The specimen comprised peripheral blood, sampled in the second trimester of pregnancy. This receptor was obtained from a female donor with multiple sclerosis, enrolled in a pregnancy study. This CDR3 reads CAWSEQGNQPQHF. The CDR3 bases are TGTGCCTGGAGTGAACAGGGCAATCAGCCCCAGCATTTT.